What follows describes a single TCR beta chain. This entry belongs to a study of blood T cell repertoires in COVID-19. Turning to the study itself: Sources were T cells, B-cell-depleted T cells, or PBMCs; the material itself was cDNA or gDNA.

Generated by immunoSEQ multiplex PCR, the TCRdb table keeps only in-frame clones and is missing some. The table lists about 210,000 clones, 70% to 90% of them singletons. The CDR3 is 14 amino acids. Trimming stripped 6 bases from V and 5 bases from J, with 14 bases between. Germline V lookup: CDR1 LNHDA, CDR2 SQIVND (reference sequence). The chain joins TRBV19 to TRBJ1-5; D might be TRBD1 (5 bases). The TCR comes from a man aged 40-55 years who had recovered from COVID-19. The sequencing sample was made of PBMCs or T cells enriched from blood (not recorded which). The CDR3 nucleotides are TGTGCCAGTAGGGTGTCCAGGGTAGATCAGCCCCAGCATTTT. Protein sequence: CASRVSRVDQPQHF.